This TCR beta chain stems from a study of radiotherapy plus CTLA-4 blockade in lung cancer. Turning to this clone: Its antigen is unknown.

Repertoires were generated with immunoSEQ multiplex PCR, while TCRdb's copy carries only in-frame clones and drops some. Counted here are around 45,000 clones, about two thirds occurring once; the ten biggest clones make up roughly a quarter. Study-level points and caveats: Radiotherapy plus ipilimumab was followed by expansion in blood of tumor-derived TCR clones.

The clonotype was recovered from a human donor with non-small cell lung cancer who had a partial response to radiotherapy plus ipilimumab. This specimen consisted of peripheral blood, obtained from a patient treated with radiotherapy plus ipilimumab.

The CDR3 loop is CASSYSPGYGYTF. CDR3 sequence (DNA): TGTGCCAGCAGTTACTCCCCAGGGTATGGCTACACCTTC. The chain is built from TRBV6-5 and TRBJ1-2, with D perhaps TRBD1 (5 bases). CDR1 is MNHEY and CDR2 is SVGAGI in the germline V gene. The CDR3 has 13 residues. Trimming pared 0 bases from V and 5 bases from J, leaving 7 bases between.